This TCR beta chain was identified during a study of CD4 T cells in relation to SARS-CoV-2 and coronaviruses. Across the study: ViraFEST: roughly 10-day antigen culture of PBMCs, then TCR beta CDR3 sequencing.

Germline CDR1 SGHRS, CDR2 YFSETQ. The CDR3 runs 15 residues. J was trimmed by 1 base and V by 4 bases; bases with no gene match: 6. Only in-frame clones appear in the TCRdb table, and some are missing; sequencing was by immunoSEQ multiplex PCR. The table shows about 35,000 clones, with about 86% occurring only once. Findings and limits, study-wide: In roughly 60% of donors, memory CD4+ clonotypes crossrecognized SARS-CoV-2 and at least one common cold coronavirus spike.

In regard to this clone: Its antigen is not known.

This clonotype was obtained from an adult with COVID-19. The chain uses TRBV5-1 and TRBJ2-5; the match to TRBD1 covers 8 bases. The sample was naive CD4+ T cells from PBMCs, cultured in vitro. The subset is: naive CD4+ T cells isolated by negative enrichment. The CDR3 region is CASSKDRAFQETQYF. For the CDR3, the DNA is TGCGCCAGCAGCAAGGACAGGGCCTTCCAAGAGACCCAGTACTTC.